The 6 T cell receptor beta chains given below trace back to one sample, sequenced in a study of early T cells in non-severe SARS-CoV-2 infection. TCRdb ran MiXCR on the 5' RACE reads and lists one entry per CDR3 protein. The data show tens of thousands of distinct CDR3 sequences, under 7% seen once. This material consisted of whole blood, taken at baseline. These TCRs come from an adult who was a healthcare worker with PCR-confirmed SARS-CoV-2 infection or an uninfected control (not recorded which).

The chain links TRBV6-5 to TRBJ2-1; 14 bases are shared with TRBD2. The CDR3 covers 15 residues. Trimming removed 5 bases from V and 8 bases from J; junction bases left unmatched: 5. Germline loops: CDR1 MNHEY, CDR2 SVGAGI. The CDR3 sequence is CASSRGLAGVDEQFF. CDR3 DNA sequence: TGTGCCAGCAGTAGGGGACTAGCGGGGGTGGATGAGCAGTTCTTC.

This chain uses TRBV20-1 with TRBJ2-7, with TRBD1 identical over 8 bases. CDR1 and CDR2 (germline): DFQATT, SNEGSKA (reference sequence). Unmatched junction bases numbered 8, after V lost 6 bases and J lost 1 base. The CDR3 has 14 amino acids. The CDR3 nucleotides are TGCAGTGCGCCGACAGGGGACCGTTCCTACGAGCAGTACTTC. It codes for CSAPTGDRSYEQYF.

V gene TRBV19 combines with J gene TRBJ2-2; 9 bases align to TRBD1. The V gene's germline CDR1 is LNHDA and CDR2 SQIVND (reference sequence). The CDR3 runs 13 residues. Here the CDR3 reads CATGQGNTGELFF. The CDR3 coding sequence is TGTGCGACGGGACAGGGGAACACCGGGGAGCTGTTTTTT. Full variable domain (rest looked up from reference TRBV19 and TRBJ2-2): DGGITQSPKYLFRKEGQNVTLSCEQNLNHDAMYWYRQDPGQGLRLIYYSQIVNDFQKGDIAEGYSVSREKKESFPLTVTSAQKNPTAFYLCATGQGNTGELFFGEGSRLTVL.

This clonotype was observed many times. V is TRBV11-2 and J is TRBJ2-6; maybe TRBD2 (6 bases). Germline V gives CDR1 SGHAT, CDR2 FQNNGV. V dropped 5 bases and J dropped 2 bases, with 10 bases sitting between them. The CDR3 is 15 residues long. CDR3 DNA: TGTGCCAGCAGCAAAGGCGGGACTGGGGCCAACGTCCTGACTTTC. It specifies CASSKGGTGANVLTF.

This clonotype was detected a few times. V usage is TRBV7-9 and J usage is TRBJ2-7; D call uncertain. This CDR3 region has 14 residues. Germline V gives CDR1 SEHNR, CDR2 FQNEAQ (reference sequence). V lost 4 bases, J lost 2 bases, and 12 bases lay in between. In DNA, the CDR3 is TGTGCCAGCAGCTCCACCGACAAAGCCTACGAGCAGTACTTC. It encodes CASSSTDKAYEQYF.

This clonotype was counted many times. J is TRBJ1-4 and V is TRBV7-2; D is perhaps TRBD1 (6 bases). Germline V gene sequence: CDR1 SGHTA, CDR2 FQGNSA. Trimming took off 6 bases at V and 4 bases at J, with 15 bases between the two ends. The CDR3 consists of 15 residues. CDR3 loop: CASRSRTAYNEKLFF. DNA of the CDR3: TGTGCCAGCAGGAGCCGGACAGCTTATAATGAAAAACTGTTTTTT.